This passage covers 13 T cell receptor beta chains from one sample sequenced in a study of blood T cell repertoires in COVID-19. Sequenced by immunoSEQ multiplex PCR; TCRdb stores in-frame clones only, minus some. The data show some 120,000 clones, around four fifths seen once. Sequencing input: peripheral blood. These receptors were taken from a man aged 65 to 79 with active or convalescent COVID-19.

The CDR3 region is CAWSPGTEGSPLHF. For the CDR3, the DNA is TGTGCCTGGTCCCCCGGGACAGAGGGCTCACCCCTCCACTTT. J is TRBJ1-6 and V is TRBV30, with TRBD1 matching over 7 bases. V dropped 5 bases and J dropped 10; count of bases not matched to a gene: 11. CDR1 GTSNPN and CDR2 SVGIG come from the germline V gene (reference sequence). The CDR3 totals 14 residues.

The rearrangement links TRBV2 to TRBJ1-4; TRBD1 aligns across 12 bases. Germline trimming cut 8 bases from V and 5 bases from J; bases unmatched to any gene: 6. Germline V gene lookup returns CDR1 SNHLY and CDR2 FYNNEI. The CDR3 has 15 amino acids. The CDR3 protein is CASSGQGAPNEKLFF. The CDR3 coding sequence is TGTGCCAGCTCGGGACAGGGGGCCCCAAATGAAAAACTGTTTTTT.

The gene calls are TRBV7-8 and TRBJ2-2, with 7 bases identical to TRBD2. The CDR3 sequence is 16 residues long. Germline V gene sequence: CDR1 SGHVS, CDR2 FQNEAQ. V lost 3 bases and J lost 6; bases outside the gene matches: 10. This CDR3 reads CASSLRTSFSAGELFF. The CDR3 DNA sequence: TGTGCCAGCAGCTTGAGGACTAGTTTTTCCGCCGGGGAGCTGTTTTTT.

The rearrangement joins TRBV11-3 to TRBJ1-2; TRBD1 matches at 7 bases. Germline loops: CDR1 SGHNT, CDR2 YENEEA. The CDR3 runs 12 residues. Unmatched junction bases numbered 4, after V lost 5 bases and J lost 7 bases. CDR3 residues: CASSEGTVGYTF. CDR3 DNA sequence: TGTGCCAGCAGCGAGGGGACAGTTGGCTACACCTTC.

This chain links TRBV3-1 (or the pseudogene TRBV3-2) with TRBJ2-1, with TRBD2 identical over 9 bases. The CDR3 contains 15 residues. CDR1 and CDR2 (germline): LGHDT, YNNKEL (reference sequence). J gave up 6 bases and V 5 bases, and 8 bases lay outside the gene matches. The CDR3 sequence: CASSTPASGINEQFF. The DNA for the CDR3 is TGTGCCAGCAGCACCCCGGCTAGCGGGATCAATGAGCAGTTCTTC.

This sequence joins TRBV28 and TRBJ2-3; D is uncertain. V gave up 1 base and J gave up 2 bases, with 4 bases separating them. CDR1 is MDHEN, CDR2 SYDVKM, per germline. The CDR3 loop spans 13 amino acids. This CDR3 is CASSLFNTDTQYF. The CDR3 region has the DNA TGTGCCAGCAGTTTATTTAACACAGATACGCAGTATTTT.

J is TRBJ1-2 and V is TRBV9, with D possibly being TRBD1 (5 bases). Germline V gene data show CDR1 as SGDLS and CDR2 as YYNGEE. The CDR3 spans 16 residues. Trimming pared 4 bases from V and 4 bases from J, leaving 20 bases between. The CDR3 here is CASSQPMAGKGYGYTF. The DNA for the CDR3 is TGTGCCAGCAGCCAACCAATGGCAGGGAAGGGCTATGGCTACACCTTC.

The rearrangement uses TRBV5-1 and TRBJ2-5, with TRBD2 matching 9 bases. Germline lookup yields CDR1 SGHRS and CDR2 YFSETQ. Losses at the gene ends were 0 bases for V and 5 bases for J; bases not matched to a gene: 2. This CDR3 spans 14 amino acids. The CDR3 region is CASSLASGKETQYF. The DNA of the CDR3 is TGCGCCAGCAGCTTGGCTAGCGGGAAGGAGACCCAGTACTTC.

V is TRBV10-3 and J is TRBJ2-5, with 8 bases lining up with TRBD1. CDR1 ENHRY and CDR2 SYGVKD come from the germline V gene. Trimming took 4 bases from V and 3 from J; bases not matched to a gene: 4. The CDR3 covers 14 residues. The CDR3 loop reads CAISAGQGKETQYF. The CDR3 DNA sequence: TGTGCCATCAGTGCTGGACAGGGCAAAGAGACCCAGTACTTC.

The V and J genes are TRBV6-5 and TRBJ1-2; 9 bases align to TRBD1. The trim removed 7 bases at V and 5 bases at J, leaving 11 bases unmatched. From germline, CDR1 is MNHEY and CDR2 SVGAGI. The CDR3 loop spans 15 amino acids. CDR3 in DNA: TGTGCCAGCATCCCGACAGGGGGACAATTTTATGGCTACACCTTC. Translating it yields CASIPTGGQFYGYTF.

This clone was detected once. This rearrangement joins TRBV5-1 to TRBJ2-7; 7 positions match TRBD1. The junction had 16 bases not matched to a gene; V was cut back by 4 bases and J by 3 bases. This CDR3 is 17 amino acids long. The V gene's germline CDR1 is SGHRS and CDR2 YFSETQ. This CDR3 is CASSNLPRGAGGYEQYF. The DNA of the CDR3 is TGCGCCAGCAGCAACCTCCCCAGAGGGGCAGGGGGCTACGAGCAGTACTTC.

This chain connects TRBV6-6 to TRBJ2-1, with D tentatively TRBD2 (6 bases). V shed 6 bases and J shed 1 base, with 10 bases lying between them. CDR1 and CDR2 (germline): MNHNY, SVGAGI (reference sequence). The CDR3 is 14 amino acids. CDR3: CASRRGDSYNEQFF. For the CDR3, the DNA is TGTGCCAGCAGGCGCGGGGATTCCTACAATGAGCAGTTCTTC.

This chain joins TRBV18 and TRBJ1-2, with D possibly TRBD1 on 5 matching bases. V was clipped by 1 base and J by 4 bases, with 10 bases between them. This CDR3 spans 14 amino acids. CDR1 KGHSH and CDR2 LQKENI come from the germline V gene. The CDR3 sequence is CASSPQGSGYGYTF. The CDR3 region has the DNA TGTGCCAGCTCACCACAGGGGTCGGGCTATGGCTACACCTTC.